Presented here are 11 T cell receptor beta chains from one specimen sequenced in a study of cytomegalovirus exposure and HLA in healthy donors. A multiplex PCR was run with 60 Vbeta primers and 13 Jbeta primers. Some clones are missing from TCRdb's copy, which holds only in-frame ones; the method was immunoSEQ multiplex PCR. This table holds roughly 150,000 clones, over 70% found once. Sequenced: PBMCs. These receptors all come from a woman aged 40 to 50 in good health and CMV-seronegative.

The chain has TRBV7-2 and TRBJ1-5; 7 bases align to TRBD1. The germline gives CDR1 SGHTA, CDR2 FQGNSA. Trimming removed 4 bases from V and 0 bases from J; junction bases left unmatched: 6. The CDR3 has 16 residues. CDR3 nucleotide sequence: TGTGCCAGCAGCTCACAGACAGGGATTAGCAATCAGCCCCAGCATTTT. It translates to CASSSQTGISNQPQHF.

The chain links TRBV28 to TRBJ1-1; a weak D match, TRBD1 (5 bases). The ends were cut back, 5 bases at V and 1 base at J, with 26 bases in the middle. The CDR3 consists of 19 residues. Per germline, CDR1 MDHEN and CDR2 SYDVKM. The CDR3 is CASSPLIRARVRGNTEAFF. The CDR3 DNA sequence: TGTGCCAGCAGTCCCCTCATAAGGGCCAGGGTAAGGGGGAACACTGAAGCTTTCTTT.

J is TRBJ2-4 and V is TRBV6-1; weak D call: TRBD1 (6 bases). CDR1 is MNHNS, CDR2 SASEGT, per germline. This CDR3 has 11 residues. V dropped 7 bases and J dropped 12 bases, with 13 bases sitting between them. DNA for the CDR3: TGTGCCAGCACAAATTCGGACAGTCAGTACTTC. As protein: CASTNSDSQYF.

V usage is TRBV29-1 and J usage is TRBJ2-7; D might be TRBD2 (7 bases). The germline V and J ends were trimmed by 7 bases and 2 bases, with 18 bases remaining between them. This CDR3 contains 14 residues. The germline V gene encodes CDR1 SQVTM and CDR2 ANQGSEA. CDR3 residues: CSAGVGGQTYEQYF. CDR3 bases: TGCAGCGCGGGGGTGGGGGGGCAGACCTACGAGCAGTACTTC.

V gene TRBV27 combines with J gene TRBJ1-5; D is unclear. The CDR3 consists of 17 residues. Germline V gene sequence: CDR1 MNHEY, CDR2 SMNVEV (reference sequence). The V and J ends lost 2 bases and 2 bases respectively, with 16 bases between them. The DNA for the CDR3 is TGTGCCAGCAGTTTAGAACAGCCCCTGTATGGCAATCAGCCCCAGCATTTT. Its protein product is CASSLEQPLYGNQPQHF.

The rearrangement joins TRBV25-1 to TRBJ2-7, with D uncertain. Germline loops: CDR1 MGHDK, CDR2 SYGVNS. Trimming removed 5 bases from V and 6 bases from J, with 11 bases in between. CDR3 length: 12 residues. CDR3 in DNA: TGTGCCAGCAGTATCCCCCCCAGCGAGCAGTACTTC. Encoded protein: CASSIPPSEQYF.

This clone was seen a single time. This chain joins TRBV6-5 and TRBJ1-1, with 7 bases fitting TRBD1. Per germline, CDR1 MNHEY and CDR2 SVGAGI. The CDR3 length is 15 residues. The V and J ends lost 6 bases and 0 bases, in that order; junction bases with no gene match: 7. CDR3 sequence (DNA): TGTGCCAGCAGGCGGGACAGTAATTTGAACACTGAAGCTTTCTTT. This translates into CASRRDSNLNTEAFF.

The chain combines TRBV5-4 with TRBJ1-1; D is unclear. CDR1 is SGHNT and CDR2 is YYREEE in the germline V gene (reference sequence). The V end lost 2 bases, the J end lost 0 bases, and 5 bases lay between the germline ends. This CDR3 has 13 residues. The CDR3 here is CASSLEMNTEAFF. The DNA for the CDR3 is TGTGCCAGCAGCTTAGAGATGAACACTGAAGCTTTCTTT.

On this clone itself: At one of its ends the junction is not consistent with the germline gene, which may arise from a read error. This chain connects TRBV4-3 to TRBJ2-4, with D tentatively TRBD2 (6 bases). CDR1 and CDR2 (germline): LGHNA, YSLEER. This CDR3 contains 16 residues. CDR3 nucleotides: TGCGCCAGCAGCCAAGATGCGGGGATCGGTTTGAACAGTCAGTACTTC. Amino acid sequence: CASSQDAGIGLNSQYF.

The chain couples TRBV7-6 to TRBJ2-5; no clear D. The J call is uncertain, as TRBJ2-7 better fits the DNA end. Germline V lookup: CDR1 SGHVS, CDR2 FNYEAQ. This CDR3 is 12 amino acids long. This CDR3 reads CASSLRSYEQYF. For the CDR3, the DNA is TGTGCCAGCAGCTTACGGAGTTACGAGCAGTACTTC.

The chain employs TRBV28 and TRBJ2-5; 12 nucleotides align to TRBD2. Germline V gene sequence: CDR1 MDHEN, CDR2 SYDVKM. This CDR3 spans 15 amino acids. The junction had 8 bases not matched to a gene; V was cut back by 4 bases and J by 8 bases. Here the CDR3 reads CASSWTSGALGTQYF. CDR3 DNA: TGTGCCAGCAGTTGGACTAGCGGGGCACTAGGAACCCAGTACTTC.